The 28 T cell receptor beta chains reported below all come from one sample, sequenced in a study of CD8 T cells in ankylosing spondylitis. TCRdb called the 5' RACE reads again in MiXCR, with one record for every CDR3 protein. This sample carries about 360,000 distinct CDR3 sequences, approximately 22% of them seen once, and the ten largest clones take roughly 13%. What was sequenced was blood, either unsorted or a sorted T cell fraction (not recorded which). These receptors were collected from a male donor with ankylosing spondylitis or in good health (not recorded which).

In DNA form, the CDR3 reads TGTGCCAGCAGCACCGGACATAACTACGAGCAGTACTTC. Its protein is CASSTGHNYEQYF. The V and J genes are TRBV7-8 and TRBJ2-7; D is possibly TRBD1 (5 bases). Germline CDR1 reads SGHVS; CDR2 reads FQNEAQ. The germline V and J ends were trimmed by 5 bases and 3 bases, with 11 bases remaining between them. There are 13 residues in the CDR3.

This clonotype was counted a few times. The V gene is TRBV29-1, the J gene TRBJ2-7; tentative D call: TRBD1 (6 bases). This CDR3 comprises 11 residues. V dropped 5 bases and J dropped 6 bases, with 11 bases sitting between them. CDR1 SQVTM and CDR2 ANQGSEA come from the germline V gene. CDR3 nucleotide sequence: TGCAGCGTTAAACAGGGACCCGAGCAGTACTTC. This codes for CSVKQGPEQYF.

The genes are TRBV11-2 and TRBJ2-3; maybe TRBD2 (6 bases). V was pared by 2 bases and J by 1 base, with 10 bases between. Per the germline V gene, CDR1 is SGHAT and CDR2 is FQNNGV. This CDR3 region has 15 residues. The CDR3 sequence is CASSLWEEGTDTQYF. The CDR3 DNA follows: TGTGCCAGCAGCTTATGGGAGGAGGGCACAGATACGCAGTATTTT.

A word on this clonotype: A read error may account for a junction end that differs from germline. This chain links TRBV11-2 with TRBJ2-3, with 9 bases lining up with TRBD1. The germline V gene has CDR1 SGHAT and CDR2 FQNNGV. This CDR3 has 16 residues. Here the CDR3 DNA reads TGTGTCAGCAACCACCCCGGGACAGGGAGGGCAGATACGCAGTATTTT. It translates to CVSNHPGTGRADTQYF. Filled out from reference TRBV11-2 and TRBJ2-3, the complete variable domain reads EAGVAQSPRYKIIEKRQSVAFWCNPISGHATLYWYQQILGQGPKLLIQFQNNGVVDDSQLPKDRFSAERLKGVDSTLKIQPAKLEDSAVYLCVSNHPGTGRADTQYFGPGTRLTVL.

This clonotype was counted ten times or more. The chain couples TRBV6-1 to TRBJ1-5; D possibly corresponds to TRBD1 (5 bases). Germline CDR1 is MNHNS and CDR2 is SASEGT. The V and J ends lost 5 bases and 7 bases respectively, with 15 bases between them. The CDR3 runs to 14 residues. The CDR3 sequence is CASSTARVSQPQHF. The CDR3 region has the DNA TGTGCCAGCAGTACAGCCAGGGTGAGCCAGCCCCAGCATTTT.

This chain uses TRBV12-3 or TRBV12-4 with TRBJ1-2, with D unresolved. The length of the CDR3 is 13 residues. Trimming stripped 10 bases from V and 8 bases from J, with 20 bases between. CDR3 DNA sequence: TGTGCCACACTGGACGATAGAGGTCGGGGCTACACCTTC. The encoded protein is CATLDDRGRGYTF.

The chain carries TRBV4-2 and TRBJ2-1, with TRBD2 matching 13 bases. Germline CDR1 is LGHNA and CDR2 is YNFKEQ. The CDR3 has 16 residues. The trim removed 4 bases at V and 5 bases at J, leaving 5 bases unmatched. The CDR3 coding sequence is TGTGCCAGCAGCCGAACTAGCGGGGGGGATAACAATGAGCAGTTCTTC. This codes for CASSRTSGGDNNEQFF.

This clonotype was recorded a few times. The chain uses TRBV7-9 and TRBJ2-7, with 8 bases identical to TRBD1. The germline V gene has CDR1 SEHNR and CDR2 FQNEAQ (reference sequence). This CDR3 has 15 amino acids. The V segment lost 4 bases and the J segment 2 bases; nucleotides outside the gene matches: 7. CDR3 protein: CASSSGTGKTYEQYF. The CDR3 DNA reads TGTGCCAGCAGCTCCGGGACAGGTAAAACCTACGAGCAGTACTTC.

V usage is TRBV7-9 and J usage is TRBJ2-7, with TRBD1 matching over 7 bases. The V segment lost 5 bases and the J segment 0 bases; nucleotides outside the gene matches: 4. CDR3 length: 14 amino acids. Germline-derived CDR1 and CDR2 are SEHNR and FQNEAQ (reference sequence). The CDR3: CASSRDRASYEQYF. The CDR3 coding sequence is TGTGCCAGCAGCAGAGACAGGGCCTCCTACGAGCAGTACTTC.

This clonotype has a handful of counts. This chain connects TRBV9 to TRBJ2-3, with 8 bases fitting TRBD2. CDR1 and CDR2 (germline): SGDLS, YYNGEE. The CDR3 runs to 15 residues. V lost 3 bases to trimming and J lost 4 bases; unmatched junction nucleotides: 7. The CDR3 here is CASSDGGLVADTQYF. CDR3 nucleotide sequence: TGTGCCAGCAGCGACGGGGGACTAGTAGCAGATACGCAGTATTTT.

This chain uses TRBV20-1 with TRBJ2-7, with D perhaps matching TRBD1 (5 bases). Germline CDR1 is DFQATT and CDR2 is SNEGSKA (reference sequence). The CDR3 contains 15 residues. V gave up 0 bases and J gave up 0 bases, with 12 bases separating them. The CDR3 sequence is CSARDIGHSSYEQYF. CDR3 DNA: TGCAGTGCTAGAGATATCGGACATAGCTCCTACGAGCAGTACTTC.

This clonotype came up a few times. The V and J genes are TRBV12-3 or TRBV12-4 and TRBJ1-1; no reliable D call. Trimming removed 2 bases from V and 6 bases from J, with 4 bases in between. The CDR3 is made up of 11 amino acids. The DNA of the CDR3 is TGTGCCAGCAGTTTAAGTCCTGAAGCTTTCTTT. Residues: CASSLSPEAFF.

The chain couples TRBV3-1 to TRBJ2-1; D might be TRBD1 or TRBD2, each matching 5 bases. The germline V gene encodes CDR1 LGHDT and CDR2 YNNKEL (reference sequence). Trimming pared 5 bases from V and 6 bases from J, leaving 8 bases between. The CDR3 is 12 amino acids. For the CDR3, the DNA is TGTGCCAGCAGCTGGGACCCCAATGAGCAGTTCTTC. Translation gives CASSWDPNEQFF.

The V call is TRBV7-9, the J call TRBJ2-1; 9 bases agree with TRBD1. V shed 5 bases, J shed 9 bases, and the junction held 8 bases outside the gene matches. This CDR3 comprises 14 residues. The V gene's germline CDR1 is SEHNR and CDR2 FQNEAQ (reference sequence). The CDR3 protein is CASSPKGQGGEQFF. Here the CDR3 DNA reads TGTGCCAGCAGCCCAAAGGGACAGGGTGGTGAGCAGTTCTTC.

The chain joins TRBV24-1 to TRBJ1-5; D is unclear. V lost 7 bases, J lost 2 bases, and 17 bases lay in between. The CDR3 loop spans 16 amino acids. CDR1 and CDR2 from the germline V gene are KGHDR and SFDVKD. DNA of the CDR3: TGTGCCACCAGCGAGAACGGATATGGGGGCAATCAGCCCCAGCATTTT. The encoded protein is CATSENGYGGNQPQHF.

This sequence joins TRBV4-1 and TRBJ2-7; D may be TRBD2 (5 bases). CDR1 is MGHRA, CDR2 YSYEKL, per germline. CDR3 length: 14 residues. V was cut by 2 bases and J by 6 bases, with 14 bases left in between. The CDR3 sequence is CASSQSREPGEQYF. In DNA form, the CDR3 reads TGCGCCAGCAGCCAATCCCGGGAACCTGGCGAGCAGTACTTC.

The CDR3 DNA reads TGTGCCAGCAGCTTAGTTTGGGGGCCCGCAGATACGCAGTATTTT. Amino acids: CASSLVWGPADTQYF. This chain uses TRBV7-2 with TRBJ2-3; a possible D gene is TRBD1 (6 bases). This CDR3 is 15 amino acids long. V was clipped by 1 base and J by 4 bases, with 12 bases between them. Germline loops: CDR1 SGHTA, CDR2 FQGNSA.

There are a few counts of this clonotype. The genes are TRBV15 and TRBJ2-1; 7 bases line up with TRBD2. The CDR3 length is 14 residues. Per germline, CDR1 LNHNV and CDR2 YYDKDF (reference sequence). V shed 4 bases and J 6 bases; nucleotides not matched to a gene: 6. DNA for the CDR3: TGTGCCACCAGCACCAGCGGGGCCCGCAATGAGCAGTTCTTC. The encoded protein is CATSTSGARNEQFF.

V gene TRBV12-3 or TRBV12-4 combines with J gene TRBJ2-2; D is unresolved. The CDR3 is 15 residues long. The V gene lost 5 bases and the J gene lost 3 bases, with 13 bases spanning the gap. DNA for the CDR3: TGTGCCAGCAGTCCGCCTTCTAGTTACACCGGGGAGCTGTTTTTT. Translation gives CASSPPSSYTGELFF.

This clonotype was seen a few times. The chain joins TRBV7-6 to TRBJ2-1; D remains ambiguous. V shed 6 bases and J shed 3 bases, with 9 bases lying between them. The CDR3 contains 13 residues. Germline loops: CDR1 SGHVS, CDR2 FNYEAQ. In nucleotides, the CDR3 is TGTGCCAGCAGTTCGGACGGCTACAATGAGCAGTTCTTC. Its translation: CASSSDGYNEQFF.

V gene TRBV21-1 combines with J gene TRBJ2-7; the table's D call of TRBD1 was not tested on the DNA. TRBV21-1 is labeled a pseudogene. The CDR3 totals 19 residues. Here the CDR3 reads CASSKVSGGPGTGRYEQYF. The CDR3 DNA is TGTGCCAGCAGCAAAGTGAGCGGGGGACCGGGGACAGGGAGATACGAGCAGTACTTC.

The sample holds a few counts of this clonotype. The chain couples TRBV29-1 to TRBJ1-2; D unresolved. V was cut by 6 bases and J by 8 bases, with 10 bases left in between. The CDR3 is 10 residues long. Per the germline V gene, CDR1 is SQVTM and CDR2 is ANQGSEA. Here the CDR3 DNA reads TGCAGCGTCCGGAGTGAAGGCTACACCTTC. Translation gives CSVRSEGYTF.

In this sample, this clonotype turned up a few times. DNA for the CDR3: TGTGCCACCCTCGGACTGCAAGAGACCCAGTACTTC. Amino acids: CATLGLQETQYF. V is TRBV6-6 and J is TRBJ2-5; maybe TRBD2 (5 bases). V lost 10 bases and J 2 bases, leaving 11 bases between the germline ends. The germline V gene encodes CDR1 MNHNY and CDR2 SVGAGI (reference sequence). The CDR3 has 12 amino acids.

This clonotype was detected only once. The V call is TRBV30, the J call TRBJ2-1; D remains unclear. V dropped 6 bases and J dropped 9 bases, with 12 bases sitting between them. The CDR3 extends over 11 amino acids. CDR1 and CDR2 (germline): GTSNPN, SVGIG (reference sequence). The CDR3 DNA follows: TGTGCCTGCCCCGACTGTGGTGAGCAGTTCTTC. This translates into CACPDCGEQFF.

The chain is built from TRBV2 and TRBJ2-1; TRBD1 is a possible D gene (5 bases). The CDR3 sequence is 15 residues long. V was clipped by 1 base and J by 7 bases, with 14 bases between them. Germline loops: CDR1 SNHLY, CDR2 FYNNEI. CDR3 sequence reads: CASSEGLSKGNEQFF. CDR3 bases: TGTGCCAGCAGTGAAGGGCTATCAAAGGGGAATGAGCAGTTCTTC.

This sequence joins TRBV20-1 and TRBJ2-2, with 7 bases that match TRBD2. CDR3 length: 17 residues. The trim removed 0 bases at V and 1 base at J, leaving 8 bases unmatched. Germline V gene sequence: CDR1 DFQATT, CDR2 SNEGSKA (reference sequence). The CDR3 DNA follows: TGCAGTGCTAGAGATCAAGGTCCTAGCGGGAACACCGGGGAGCTGTTTTTT. Translation: CSARDQGPSGNTGELFF.

This clonotype came up a few times. The genes are TRBV24-1 and TRBJ2-3; 8 bases are a match to TRBD1. CDR1 and CDR2 (germline): KGHDR, SFDVKD. Trimming removed 6 bases from V and 2 bases from J; junction bases left unmatched: 3. This CDR3 has 14 amino acids. CDR3 protein: CATSTGGLTDTQYF. The CDR3 nucleotides are TGTGCCACCAGTACAGGGGGACTCACAGATACGCAGTATTTT.

The V call is TRBV7-6, the J call TRBJ2-2; 9 bases are a match to TRBD2. The ends lost 0 bases at V and 2 bases at J; junction bases unmatched: 7. In germline, CDR1 is SGHVS, CDR2 FNYEAQ. The length of the CDR3 is 18 residues. Here the CDR3 DNA reads TGTGCCAGCAGCTTAGCGTTTTCAGCGGGGGGCAACACCGGGGAGCTGTTTTTT. Protein sequence: CASSLAFSAGGNTGELFF. Variable domain in full (rest from reference TRBV7-6 and TRBJ2-2): GAGVSQSPRYKVTKRGQDVALRCDPISGHVSLYWYRQALGQGPEFLTYFNYEAQQDKSGLPNDRFSAERPEGSISTLTIQRTEQRDSAMYRCASSLAFSAGGNTGELFFGEGSRLTVL.